One sample yielded the 10 T cell receptor beta chains listed below, sequenced in a study of shared clonotypes between healthy human individuals. The data were produced by immunoSEQ multiplex PCR, yet TCRdb's version contains in-frame clones alone and is incomplete. The sample has some 2,500,000 clones, 80% to 95% seen once. Sequenced sample: naive CD4+ T cells from PBMCs. Subset denoted: CD45RA+ positively selected. The receptor source for this set is a man younger than 35 in good health. Some clones in this sample may be carry-over from other donors' samples.

V usage is TRBV9 and J usage is TRBJ1-1, with TRBD1 matching over 11 bases. Germline loops: CDR1 SGDLS, CDR2 YYNGEE. This CDR3 spans 15 amino acids. The junction had 10 bases not matched to a gene; V was cut back by 5 bases and J by 7 bases. In nucleotides, the CDR3 is TGTGCCAGCAGTAAGATGGGGACAGGGGGTAGTGAAGCTTTCTTT. This gives the protein CASSKMGTGGSEAFF.

The V and J genes are TRBV28 and TRBJ2-7; unclear D gene. Trimming took 4 bases from V and 3 from J, leaving 7 bases between them. The germline V gene has CDR1 MDHEN and CDR2 SYDVKM. The CDR3 covers 12 residues. CDR3 amino acids: CASSYTVYEQYF. CDR3 sequence (DNA): TGTGCCAGCAGTTACACCGTCTACGAGCAGTACTTC. Variable domain in full (rest from reference TRBV28 and TRBJ2-7): DVKVTQSSRYLVKRTGEKVFLECVQDMDHENMFWYRQDPGLGLRLIYFSYDVKMKEKGDIPEGYSVSREKKERFSLILESASTNQTSMYLCASSYTVYEQYFGPGTRLTVT.

This clone was observed a single time. This chain connects TRBV11-2 to TRBJ2-5, with D possibly being TRBD1 or TRBD2 (5 bases each). This CDR3 has 15 amino acids. Trimming stripped 4 bases from V and 5 bases from J, with 17 bases between. Germline CDR1 reads SGHAT; CDR2 reads FQNNGV. The CDR3 coding sequence is TGTGCCAGCAGCTATCCGGGACGGGTCGGGGAGACCCAGTACTTC. This translates into CASSYPGRVGETQYF.

This chain links TRBV9 with TRBJ2-3; D remains unclear. Germline V CDR1 and CDR2: SGDLS, YYNGEE. V lost 0 bases and J lost 1, with 9 bases in between. CDR3 length equals 15 residues. CDR3 amino acids: CASSVGNGGTDTQYF. CDR3 DNA: TGTGCCAGCAGCGTAGGTAACGGTGGCACAGATACGCAGTATTTT. Combining the CDR3 with reference TRBV9 and TRBJ2-3 gives the whole variable domain DSGVTQTPKHLITATGQRVTLRCSPRSGDLSVYWYQQSLDQGLQFLIQYYNGEERAKGNILERFSAQQFPDLHSELNLSSLELGDSALYFCASSVGNGGTDTQYFGPGTRLTVL.

This clone occurred once. This chain connects TRBV25-1 to TRBJ2-3, with 9 nucleotides matching TRBD2. This CDR3 is 16 amino acids long. Germline-derived CDR1 and CDR2 are MGHDK and SYGVNS. V lost 4 bases to trimming and J lost 2 bases; unmatched junction nucleotides: 7. In DNA, the CDR3 is TGTGCCAGCAGTGGTAGACTAGCGGACTACACAGATACGCAGTATTTT. Its translation: CASSGRLADYTDTQYF.

V is TRBV25-1 and J is TRBJ2-7; maybe TRBD1 (5 bases). The CDR3 spans 13 residues. Germline CDR1 MGHDK, CDR2 SYGVNS. Trimming removed 4 bases at V and 7 bases at J, with 14 bases between. The CDR3: CASSGRTGPEQYF. DNA of the CDR3: TGTGCCAGCAGTGGAAGAACAGGTCCTGAGCAGTACTTC.

The V call is TRBV11-2, the J call TRBJ2-7; D may correspond to TRBD1 or TRBD2 (6 bases each). The CDR3 totals 17 residues. The germline V and J ends were trimmed by 3 bases and 1 base, with 19 bases remaining between them. CDR1 SGHAT and CDR2 FQNNGV come from the germline V gene. CDR3 nucleotide sequence: TGTGCCAGCAGCTTGCGGGACACGCCCGGCCCGTCCTACGAGCAGTACTTC. This codes for CASSLRDTPGPSYEQYF.

The chain uses TRBV15 and TRBJ1-5, with D perhaps matching TRBD1 (5 bases). The CDR3 is 16 residues long. The V and J ends lost 5 bases and 5 bases respectively, with 19 bases between them. Germline V gives CDR1 LNHNV, CDR2 YYDKDF (reference sequence). The CDR3 loop reads CATSPRGGRADQPQHF. CDR3 bases: TGTGCCACCAGCCCCCGTGGGGGACGAGCCGATCAGCCCCAGCATTTT.

The V gene is TRBV29-1, the J gene TRBJ2-3, with D perhaps matching TRBD2 (5 bases). V was cut by 7 bases and J by 1 base, with 12 bases left in between. Germline CDR1 is SQVTM and CDR2 is ANQGSEA. This CDR3 is built from 13 residues. This chain's CDR3 is CSGERSGTDTQYF. The CDR3 DNA reads as TGCAGCGGGGAGCGTAGCGGCACAGATACGCAGTATTTT.

About this clone: This sample includes further DNA sequences coding for the same CDR3. The chain couples TRBV7-9 to TRBJ2-7; D is uncertain. The CDR3 sequence is 14 residues long. The V gene's germline CDR1 is SEHNR and CDR2 FQNEAQ (reference sequence). With 1 base removed from V and 4 bases from J, the gap between germline ends came to 11 bases. The CDR3, as DNA: TGTGCCAGCAGCTTAGGAGGCGTCGGTTACGAGCAGTACTTC. Translation: CASSLGGVGYEQYF.